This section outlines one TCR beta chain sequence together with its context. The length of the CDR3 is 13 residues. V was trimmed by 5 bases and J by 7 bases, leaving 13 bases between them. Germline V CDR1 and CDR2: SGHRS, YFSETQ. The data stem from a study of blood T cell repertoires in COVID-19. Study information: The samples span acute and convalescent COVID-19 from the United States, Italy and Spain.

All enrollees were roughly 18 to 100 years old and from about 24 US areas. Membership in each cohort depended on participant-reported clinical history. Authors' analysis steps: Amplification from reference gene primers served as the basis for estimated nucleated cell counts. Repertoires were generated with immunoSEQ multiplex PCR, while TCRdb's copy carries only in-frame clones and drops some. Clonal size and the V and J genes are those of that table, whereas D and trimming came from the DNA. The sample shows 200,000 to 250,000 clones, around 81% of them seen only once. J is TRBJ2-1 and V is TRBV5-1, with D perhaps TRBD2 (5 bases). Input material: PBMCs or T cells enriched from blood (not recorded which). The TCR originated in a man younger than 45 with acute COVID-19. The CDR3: CASRAGSLNEQFF. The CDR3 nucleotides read TGCGCCAGCAGGGCGGGCTCCTTGAATGAGCAGTTCTTC.